This T cell receptor beta chain derives from a study of T cell repertoires in cytomegalovirus infection. Study information: Public TCR beta signature analysis indicated the presence of both CMV infection and matching HLA type. Study observations and caveats: Within the response measured ex vivo, HLA-C-restricted CMV-specific TCR beta clonotypes were dominant. Individuals carrying CMV plus the relevant HLA were identified by cumulative frequency of public TCR beta families.

Concerning this clonotype itself: As yet, its antigen is unknown.

Each CDR3 protein gets one entry after TCRdb re-called the reads with MiXCR. The repertoire holds some 400,000 distinct CDR3 sequences, with less than 20% as singletons. Input material: PBMCs. The clonotype originates from a human donor in good health (CMV status not recorded). Some clones in this sample may be carry-over from other donors' samples.

CDR3 in amino acids: CASSDSGAGETQYF. In nucleotides, the CDR3 is TGCGCCAGCAGTGACAGCGGGGCTGGAGAGACCCAGTACTTC. V is TRBV5-1 and J is TRBJ2-5, with 7 bases aligning to TRBD2. After removal of 5 bases from V and 4 bases from J, the junction contained 8 bases not matched to a gene. The CDR3 totals 14 residues. CDR1 is SGHRS, CDR2 YFSETQ, per germline.